This T cell receptor beta chain was identified in a study of lymphopenia after photon versus proton radiotherapy. Study results and limitations: After the lymphocyte nadir, photon-treated repertoires showed oligoclonal expansion, especially of CD8+ Temra cells. Relative stability marked proton patients; photon patients lost diversity and naive cells.

The data were produced by immunoSEQ multiplex PCR, yet TCRdb's version contains in-frame clones alone and is incomplete. The table includes 89,000 or so clones, approximately 82% detected once. On this clone: As yet, its antigen is unknown. Other nucleotide sequences from this sample produce the same CDR3.

V shed 11 bases and J 2 bases; nucleotides not matched to a gene: 6. Germline CDR1 reads MGHDK; CDR2 reads SYGVNS. There are 12 residues in the CDR3. The chain has TRBV25-1 and TRBJ2-7; 7 bases match TRBD1. This TCR came from a man aged 60 to 75 with pancreatic cancer. The sample in question was peripheral blood, obtained from a patient treated with proton-based radiotherapy. This chain's CDR3 is CASRGGPYEQYF. Here the CDR3 DNA reads TGTGCCTCAAGAGGGGGCCCCTACGAGCAGTACTTC.